The rows below give T cell receptor beta chains drawn from one sample of a study of blood T cell repertoires in COVID-19. Here immunoSEQ multiplex PCR was the method, and the copy in TCRdb shows in-frame clones only, minus some. The sample shows about 150,000 clones, around 86% of them seen only once. Material: peripheral blood. These receptors originate from a man aged 50 to 60 with active COVID-19. The CDR3 runs from the conserved cysteine through the conserved F or W. A D gene is named only where the DNA matches it firmly. Clone sizes are given selectively: once, few, many, or a class where the clone is expanded.

clone_size	d_call	v_call	j_call	cdr3_nt	cdr3_aa
NA	NA	TRBV27	TRBJ1-2	TGTGCCAGCAGTTTACGCCCTCGGAGACGCTATGGCTACACCTTC	CASSLRPRRRYGYTF
once	NA	TRBV5-1	TRBJ1-2	TGCGCCAGCAGCCCCGTCGGGGTGGCTGGCTACACCTTC	CASSPVGVAGYTF
NA	NA	TRBV6-5	TRBJ1-4	TGTGCCAGCAGTTGGATAAGGACAGCAACTAATGAAAAACTGTTTTTT	CASSWIRTATNEKLFF
NA	TRBD1	TRBV7-2	TRBJ1-2	TGTGCCAGCAGCTTAAGCCCAGGGGGCTATGGCTACACCTTC	CASSLSPGGYGYTF
NA	TRBD2	TRBV3-1/TRBV3-2	TRBJ2-3	TGTGCCAGCAGCCGGAAGGCCCAGCGGGGGACAGATACGCAGTATTTT	CASSRKAQRGTDTQYF
NA	TRBD1	TRBV3-1/TRBV3-2	TRBJ1-5	TGTGCCAGCAGCCAGACGACAGGGCCCGATCAGCCCCAGCATTTT	CASSQTTGPDQPQHF
NA	NA	TRBV6-1	TRBJ1-1	TGTGCCAGCAGTGAAGGGTCAGGGGAGTGGAACACTGAAGCTTTCTTT	CASSEGSGEWNTEAFF
NA	TRBD1	TRBV19	TRBJ1-2	TGTGCCAGTAGTCCCGGTGGAGGGGGCTTGAGCTATGGCTACACCTTC	CASSPGGGGLSYGYTF
NA	NA	TRBV9	TRBJ2-5	TGTGCCAGCAGCGTAATGGGGCGCAACCAAGAGACCCAGTACTTC	CASSVMGRNQETQYF
NA	TRBD1	TRBV7-2	TRBJ1-2	TGTGCCAGCAGCCCACAGGGGGCGAGGGGCTACACCTTC	CASSPQGARGYTF
NA	NA	TRBV5-1	TRBJ2-7	TGCGCCAGCAGCTTGGATACGGGGAAGGCGAACGAGCAGTACTTC	CASSLDTGKANEQYF
NA	NA	TRBV25-1	TRBJ1-5	TGTGCCAGTGCTGAGGGTAATCAGCCCCAGCATTTT	CASAEGNQPQHF
once	TRBD2	TRBV9	TRBJ2-1	TGTGCCAGCAGCGTAGAGCGCCTGGGAGCGGGAGGGAATGAGCAGTTCTTC	CASSVERLGAGGNEQFF
once	NA	TRBV10-3	TRBJ2-5	TGTGCCTCCTCCAGGGATAACTCAGAGACCCAGTACTTC	CASSRDNSETQYF
NA	NA	TRBV5-5	TRBJ2-3	TGTGCCAGCAGCTTAGGGGGACGGACAGATACGCAGTATTTT	CASSLGGRTDTQYF
NA	NA	TRBV30	TRBJ2-3	TGTGCCACCGAACCAGGGGCCCCAGATACGCAGTATTTT	CATEPGAPDTQYF
NA	NA	TRBV18	TRBJ1-2	TGTGCCAGCTCACCAGGCGGGACGGGTTATGGCTACACCTTC	CASSPGGTGYGYTF